These 10 T cell receptor beta chains came from one sample sequenced in a study of beta chain features in type 1 diabetes. Study-wide points: All four CD4+ subsets of Type 1 diabetes patients contained TCRB CDR3s that were moderately but significantly shorter.

Expressed TCRB transcripts got sequenced, as all isolated RNA was reverse transcribed. Produced via immunoSEQ multiplex PCR; TCRdb's table is partial and in-frame only. The sample yields more than 200,000 clones, 16% seen once. Their cognate antigens are unknown. Sequences were obtained from naive CD4+ T cells from blood. These receptors were obtained from a man younger than 45 with type 1 diabetes.

The DNA of the CDR3 is TGTGCCAGCAGCCCAGGGCCCCCGTACCAAGAGACCCAGTACTTC. This gives the protein CASSPGPPYQETQYF. The V gene is TRBV7-9, the J gene TRBJ2-5, with D perhaps matching TRBD1 (5 bases). Trimming shortened V by 5 bases and J by 0 bases, and 13 bases separated the two germline ends. The CDR3 loop spans 15 amino acids. Per the germline V gene, CDR1 is SEHNR and CDR2 is FQNEAQ (reference sequence).

The chain links TRBV7-9 to TRBJ2-2; the D gene could be TRBD1 or TRBD2 (5 bases each). The CDR3 contains 13 residues. V was shortened by 5 bases and J by 15 bases, with 19 bases between the two germline ends. CDR1 is SEHNR, CDR2 FQNEAQ, per germline (reference sequence). Written as DNA, the CDR3 is TGTGCCAGCAGCCTCCGGGACCGGGGAGTAATGTTTTTT. This gives the protein CASSLRDRGVMFF. Full variable domain (outside the CDR3, taken from reference TRBV7-9 and TRBJ2-2): DTGVSQNPRHKITKRGQNVTFRCDPISEHNRLYWYRQTLGQGPEFLTYFQNEAQLEKSRLLSDRFSAERPKGSFSTLEIQRTEQGDSAMYLCASSLRDRGVMFFGEGSRLTVL.

Only a few counts were recorded for this clone. The chain couples TRBV14 to TRBJ1-4; no firm D call. Deletions cut 4 bases from V and 0 bases from J, with 9 bases between. In germline, CDR1 is SGHDN, CDR2 FVKESK. The CDR3 spans 15 residues. CDR3 nucleotides: TGTGCCAGCAGCCGCAATTATCCAACTAATGAAAAACTGTTTTTT. It yields the protein CASSRNYPTNEKLFF.

This clone was seen a handful of times. The gene calls are TRBV30 and TRBJ1-2, with 10 positions matching TRBD1. Germline assignment: CDR1 GTSNPN and CDR2 SVGIG (reference sequence). The junction had 11 bases not matched to a gene; V was cut back by 7 bases and J by 6 bases. This CDR3 spans 14 amino acids. The DNA for the CDR3 is TGTGCCTACTCCCGGGACAGGGGAGGCGATGGCTACACCTTC. Its protein product is CAYSRDRGGDGYTF.

In this sample, this clone turned up a few times. The chain uses TRBV18 and TRBJ2-7; 9 nucleotides align to TRBD1. The germline gives CDR1 KGHSH, CDR2 LQKENI. CDR3 size: 14 residues. V trimming: 3 bases; J trimming: 6 bases; junction bases outside the gene matches: 6. CDR3 sequence reads: CASSPLDRGSEQYF. In DNA form, the CDR3 reads TGTGCCAGCTCACCTTTGGACAGGGGAAGCGAGCAGTACTTC.

CDR3 in amino acids: CSVGGRIEAFF. DNA for the CDR3: TGCAGCGTTGGGGGGCGGATTGAAGCTTTCTTT. This chain uses TRBV29-1 with TRBJ1-1; D is perhaps TRBD1 (6 bases). The ends were cut back, 4 bases at V and 7 bases at J, with 10 bases in the middle. Looked up from germline, CDR1 is SQVTM and CDR2 is ANQGSEA. The CDR3 consists of 11 residues.

The table lists this clone with a few counts. J is TRBJ2-4 and V is TRBV28, with D possibly matching TRBD2 (6 bases). CDR3 length equals 14 residues. The V gene lost 6 bases and the J gene lost 5 bases, with 14 bases spanning the gap. CDR1 is MDHEN and CDR2 is SYDVKM in the germline V gene. DNA for the CDR3: TGTGCCAGCAGCCGGGGCGGGGTAGAAAACATTCAGTACTTC. Residues: CASSRGGVENIQYF.

This clone has just a few counts. The DNA is omitted, as the CDR3 cannot be located on it reliably, and the CDR3 follows TCRdb's listing. The rearrangement links TRBV7-2 to TRBJ2-4. From germline, CDR1 is SGHTA and CDR2 FQGNSA. The CDR3 is 13 amino acids long, termini counted. The CDR3 reads CASSPFGAGIQYF.

The V gene is TRBV19, the J gene TRBJ2-1; D is ambiguous. Germline CDR1 is LNHDA and CDR2 is SQIVND (reference sequence). V lost 3 bases, J lost 9 bases, and 9 bases lay in between. This CDR3 spans 12 amino acids. The CDR3 DNA is TGTGCCAGTAGTATCGGTTATGCTGAGCAGTTCTTC. This translates into CASSIGYAEQFF.

The chain has TRBV30 and TRBJ2-3, with 8 positions matching TRBD2. The germline CDR1 and CDR2 sequences are GTSNPN and SVGIG (reference sequence). Trimming cost V 0 bases and J 3 bases; bases outside gene matches: 2. This CDR3 spans 14 amino acids. The CDR3 coding sequence is TGTGCCTGGAGTGTAAGACTAGCGACAGATACGCAGTATTTT. It specifies CAWSVRLATDTQYF.